This is a list of T cell receptor beta chains from one sample in a study of T cells in Graves' hyperthyroidism and ophthalmopathy. TCRdb processed the multiplex PCR reads anew with MiXCR; each CDR3 protein has one entry. The sample carries about 600,000 distinct CDR3 sequences, roughly 15% recorded once. The specimen sequenced was blood. Receptor source: a woman aged 40-49 years with Graves' ophthalmopathy. Each CDR3 is given without its conserved first and last residue.

j_call v_call cdr3_aa
TRBJ1-6 TRBV2 ASSGAPEGSPLH
TRBJ2-6 TRBV3-1 ASSQEGRGRSGANVLT
TRBJ1-5 TRBV7-9 ASSPTGSGQPQH
TRBJ1-1 TRBV5-6 ASSLQRTGIMNTEAF
TRBJ2-5 TRBV20-1 SAGGERPETQY
TRBJ1-1 TRBV5-5 ASNPRTGPEAF
TRBJ2-5 TRBV2 ASRPGAPRSYGTQY
TRBJ2-1 TRBV5-1 ASSLGQGAQILYNEQF
TRBJ2-7 TRBV18 ASSGGQGQGIYEQY
TRBJ2-7 TRBV2 ASRDGYEQY
TRBJ2-5 TRBV5-1 ASSLAEYGGPRETQY
TRBJ2-1 TRBV6-1 ASSFELGIEQF
TRBJ2-1 TRBV11-2 ASSPGFRDSYNEQF
TRBJ2-7 TRBV5-1 ASSFTLSGSGSYEQY
TRBJ1-4 TRBV5-1 ASSPGESFEKLF
TRBJ1-5 TRBV6-5 ASSSPDGHQPQH
TRBJ1-1 TRBV27 ASSSGESGPWGLSTEAF
TRBJ2-5 TRBV7-9 ASSLFAREETQY
TRBJ2-3 TRBV6-1 ASSYHLDGDTQY